This passage covers 27 T cell receptor beta chains from one sample sequenced in a study of T cells in narcolepsy (dated by TCRdb to the late 2010s). Receptor libraries were prepared by the immunoSEQ multiplex PCR assay. Here the immuneACCESS table is served through TCRdb, limited to in-frame sequences with V and J called. Missing clones are a known gap in these copies; in checked studies unresolved V genes cover under half, and the rest lacks a known reason. The sample profile shows about 33,000 clones; around 90% of them were found once. The ten largest make up approximately 1.2% of the sample. The specimen sequenced was CD45RA- memory CD4+ T cells from PBMCs. The cell subset or site label of this sample denotes: memory T cells sorted ex vivo from peripheral blood. Receptors originate from a human donor with narcolepsy.

The rearrangement joins TRBV6-1 to TRBJ2-7; TRBD2 is a possible D gene (6 bases). Deletions cut 0 bases from V and 2 bases from J, with 8 bases between. Germline CDR1 is MNHNS and CDR2 is SASEGT. The CDR3 totals 14 residues. CDR3 protein: CASSEAVAAYEQYF. For the CDR3, the DNA is TGTGCCAGCAGTGAAGCTGTAGCGGCCTACGAGCAGTACTTC.

J is TRBJ1-5 and V is TRBV2, with TRBD1 identical over 8 bases. J lost 6 bases, V lost 6 bases, and 7 bases had no gene match. This CDR3 has 14 residues. Germline V gene data show CDR1 as SNHLY and CDR2 as FYNNEI. CDR3 sequence reads: CASRGGQGGQPQHF. The CDR3 DNA reads as TGTGCCAGCAGAGGAGGACAGGGAGGTCAGCCCCAGCATTTT.

The CDR3 region has the DNA TGCGCCAGCAGTGAGAGGAGGGGGGACTATGGCTACACCTTC. Its translation: CASSERRGDYGYTF. The chain is built from TRBV10-2 and TRBJ1-2; possibly TRBD1 for D (6 bases). Germline CDR1 and CDR2: WSHSY and SAAADI. V lost 2 bases and J lost 3, with 10 bases in between. This CDR3 contains 14 residues.

This chain connects TRBV6-6 to TRBJ2-6; no firm D call. CDR3 length: 13 residues. From germline, CDR1 is MNHNY and CDR2 SVGAGI (reference sequence). V was trimmed by 5 bases and J by 3 bases, leaving 5 bases between them. In nucleotides, the CDR3 is TGTGCCAGCAGTCCCGGTGGGGCCAACGTCCTGACTTTC. Encoded protein: CASSPGGANVLTF.

The rearrangement links TRBV6-5 to TRBJ1-1; D gene unclear. Trimming removed 7 bases at V and 4 bases at J, with 10 bases between. Germline CDR1 reads MNHEY; CDR2 reads SVGAGI. This CDR3 has 12 residues. CDR3 protein: CASTLAGTEAFF. The CDR3 coding sequence is TGTGCCAGCACTCTCGCGGGCACTGAAGCTTTCTTT.

The J gene is TRBJ1-1, the V gene TRBV5-1; 8 bases match TRBD1. CDR1 and CDR2 from the germline V gene are SGHRS and YFSETQ. V dropped 3 bases and J dropped 1; count of bases not matched to a gene: 8. This CDR3 is 16 amino acids long. This CDR3 is CASSSGTGWENTEAFF. The CDR3 region has the DNA TGCGCCAGCAGCTCTGGGACAGGCTGGGAGAACACTGAAGCTTTCTTT.

V is TRBV10-3 and J is TRBJ2-6; D remains unclear. The V and J ends lost 3 bases and 0 bases respectively, with 6 bases between them. Germline lookup yields CDR1 ENHRY and CDR2 SYGVKD. The CDR3 is 15 residues long. DNA for the CDR3: TGTGCCATCAGTGACACAACCTCTGGGGCCAACGTCCTGACTTTC. This sequence encodes CAISDTTSGANVLTF.

CDR3 sequence reads: CASSPPDRGRGYTF. In DNA form, the CDR3 reads TGTGCCAGCAGCCCCCCGGACAGGGGTCGGGGCTACACCTTC. V usage is TRBV9 and J usage is TRBJ1-2; 9 bases fit TRBD1. The ends lost 4 bases at V and 8 bases at J; junction bases unmatched: 9. Germline CDR1 is SGDLS and CDR2 is YYNGEE. This CDR3 region has 14 residues. Full variable domain (rest looked up from reference TRBV9 and TRBJ1-2): DSGVTQTPKHLITATGQRVTLRCSPRSGDLSVYWYQQSLDQGLQFLIQYYNGEERAKGNILERFSAQQFPDLHSELNLSSLELGDSALYFCASSPPDRGRGYTFGSGTRLTVV.

This chain uses TRBV28 with TRBJ2-6; 9 bases match TRBD2. CDR3 length: 17 amino acids. CDR1 MDHEN and CDR2 SYDVKM come from the germline V gene. Losses at the gene ends were 1 base for V and 4 bases for J; bases not matched to a gene: 5. The CDR3 reads CASSLSVAGAGANVLTF. The CDR3 DNA reads as TGTGCCAGCAGTTTATCGGTAGCGGGGGCCGGGGCCAACGTCCTGACTTTC.

This sequence joins TRBV5-4 and TRBJ1-2; possible D gene TRBD1, 5 bases. The V end lost 0 bases, the J end lost 8 bases, and 17 bases lay between the germline ends. This CDR3 has 15 amino acids. Germline V gene data show CDR1 as SGHNT and CDR2 as YYREEE (reference sequence). The CDR3 sequence: CASSLGARASGGYTF. CDR3 bases: TGTGCCAGCAGCTTGGGGGCCAGGGCCTCGGGAGGCTACACCTTC.

The chain links TRBV5-1 to TRBJ2-5, with a weak D call TRBD2 (6 bases). The CDR3 has 16 residues. Germline CDR1 is SGHRS and CDR2 is YFSETQ. V lost 0 bases, J lost 1 base, and 13 bases lay in between. The CDR3, as DNA: TGCGCCAGCAGCTTGGAGCAGGGACTGCCCCAAGAGACCCAGTACTTC. Its protein is CASSLEQGLPQETQYF.

The rearrangement joins TRBV5-6 to TRBJ2-7; 10 bases align to TRBD2. V lost 3 bases and J lost 6; bases outside the gene matches: 12. Germline V gene sequence: CDR1 SGHDT, CDR2 YYEEEE. The CDR3 is 16 residues long. The CDR3 loop is CASSSGLAAIIREQYF. For the CDR3, the DNA is TGTGCCAGCAGCTCTGGACTAGCGGCAATAATCCGCGAGCAGTACTTC.

The V call is TRBV30, the J call TRBJ1-2; a weak D match, TRBD1 (5 bases). Between the trimmed V and J ends, which lost 2 bases and 4 bases, there was a span of 14 bases. Germline V lookup: CDR1 GTSNPN, CDR2 SVGIG (reference sequence). This CDR3 is 14 amino acids long. The CDR3 DNA reads as TGTGCCTGGAGTCGGGGCGGGGCGGGCTATGGCTACACCTTC. Translation gives CAWSRGGAGYGYTF.

The chain has TRBV9 and TRBJ2-3; 7 bases are a match to TRBD2. Trimming removed 3 bases from V and 4 bases from J; junction bases left unmatched: 17. Germline lookup yields CDR1 SGDLS and CDR2 YYNGEE. This CDR3 has 18 residues. The CDR3 nucleotides read TGTGCCAGCAGCGAAAAGCCCCTCGGAAGCGGGAATGCAGATACGCAGTATTTT. Translating gives CASSEKPLGSGNADTQYF.

V is TRBV6-5 and J is TRBJ1-6, with D possibly being TRBD1 (5 bases). The CDR3 contains 14 residues. CDR1 is MNHEY, CDR2 SVGAGI, per germline. Trimming cost V 6 bases and J 9 bases, with 15 bases left between them. In DNA form, the CDR3 reads TGTGCCAGCAGGGATCGGGGGGGATTTTCACCCCTCCACTTT. Its protein is CASRDRGGFSPLHF.

V and J are TRBV5-1 and TRBJ1-5; TRBD1 aligns across 7 bases. From germline, CDR1 is SGHRS and CDR2 YFSETQ. This CDR3 comprises 15 residues. The J segment lost 0 bases and the V segment lost 3 bases, leaving 3 bases of the junction unmatched. Here the CDR3 DNA reads TGCGCCAGCAGCTCCGGACAGGATAGCAATCAGCCCCAGCATTTT. It translates to CASSSGQDSNQPQHF.

As concerns this clone: The junction does not match germline at one end; this may be a read error. The V and J genes are TRBV7-9 and TRBJ1-2; the D is unclear. The CDR3 runs to 13 residues. Germline CDR1 reads SEHNR; CDR2 reads FQNEAQ (reference sequence). The CDR3 DNA reads TGTGCCAGCGGCTTGGGTCCGAACTATGGCTACACCTTC. Its translation: CASGLGPNYGYTF.

The chain uses TRBV25-1 and TRBJ2-2, with D maybe TRBD2 (5 bases). V was cut by 8 bases and J by 5 bases, with 15 bases left in between. Germline V gene lookup returns CDR1 MGHDK and CDR2 SYGVNS. The CDR3 contains 14 residues. The CDR3 coding sequence is TGTGCCAGCCGACGCACTAGTGGGACCGGGGAGCTGTTTTTT. Amino acids: CASRRTSGTGELFF.

The rearrangement joins TRBV7-9 to TRBJ2-3; D gene ambiguous. In germline, CDR1 is SEHNR, CDR2 FQNEAQ (reference sequence). The CDR3 is 13 residues long. V shed 1 base and J shed 4 bases, with 6 bases lying between them. This chain's CDR3 is CASSLEPADTQYF. The DNA for the CDR3 is TGTGCCAGCAGCTTAGAGCCTGCAGATACGCAGTATTTT.

V and J are TRBV5-6 and TRBJ2-7; no clear D. Per the germline V gene, CDR1 is SGHDT and CDR2 is YYEEEE. This CDR3 is 12 amino acids long. V shed 1 base and J shed 2 bases, with 4 bases lying between them. This CDR3 is CASSLTPYEQYF. The CDR3 DNA reads TGTGCCAGCAGCTTGACGCCCTACGAGCAGTACTTC.

This chain uses TRBV6-5 with TRBJ1-5, with 8 bases aligning to TRBD1. Germline values: CDR1 MNHEY, CDR2 SVGAGI. The ends lost 5 bases at V and 3 bases at J; junction bases unmatched: 6. The CDR3 consists of 15 residues. The CDR3 region has the DNA TGTGCCAGCAGTCCGGTGACAGGGGTCAATCAGCCCCAGCATTTT. It translates to CASSPVTGVNQPQHF.

The J gene is TRBJ2-5, the V gene TRBV7-2; D is perhaps TRBD2 (6 bases). The CDR3 has 14 residues. The V end was cut by 0 bases, the J end by 4 bases, with 9 bases between. Per the germline V gene, CDR1 is SGHTA and CDR2 is FQGNSA. The CDR3 reads CASSLAGGGETQYF. The CDR3 region has the DNA TGTGCCAGCAGCTTAGCGGGAGGAGGAGAGACCCAGTACTTC. Using reference TRBV7-2 and TRBJ2-5 for the parts outside the CDR3, the full variable domain is GAGVSQSPSNKVTEKGKDVELRCDPISGHTALYWYRQSLGQGLEFLIYFQGNSAPDKSGLPSDRFSAERTGGSVSTLTIQRTQQEDSAVYLCASSLAGGGETQYFGPGTRLLVL.

The chain uses TRBV28 and TRBJ2-4, with D uncertain. The CDR3 spans 15 residues. Trimming left V 3 bases short and J 0 bases short, with 9 bases between. Per germline, CDR1 MDHEN and CDR2 SYDVKM. CDR3 region: CASSFLPLAKNIQYF. CDR3 in DNA: TGTGCCAGCAGTTTTCTTCCTCTAGCCAAAAACATTCAGTACTTC.

This clone came up a few times. The V gene is TRBV6-5, the J gene TRBJ1-1; 7 bases line up with TRBD1. Germline values: CDR1 MNHEY, CDR2 SVGAGI. The ends lost 2 bases at V and 0 bases at J; junction bases unmatched: 3. The CDR3 has 15 amino acids. The CDR3 DNA sequence: TGTGCCAGCAGTTACACGGACAGGATGAACACTGAAGCTTTCTTT. It yields the protein CASSYTDRMNTEAFF.

J is TRBJ1-1 and V is TRBV4-1; D gene uncertain. The CDR3 runs to 12 residues. V gave up 1 base and J gave up 8 bases, with 8 bases separating them. CDR1 and CDR2 from the germline V gene are MGHRA and YSYEKL. The CDR3 DNA sequence: TGCGCCAGCAGCCAAGTTGGTTCCGAAGCTTTCTTT. Translated, it gives CASSQVGSEAFF.

The chain carries TRBV28 and TRBJ1-5; possibly TRBD1 for D (5 bases). Trimming shortened V by 3 bases and J by 4 bases, and 13 bases separated the two germline ends. Germline V lookup: CDR1 MDHEN, CDR2 SYDVKM. This CDR3 comprises 15 residues. The CDR3 bases are TGTGCCAGCAGTTTCGAGGGACCGGGGAATCAGCCCCAGCATTTT. Translating it yields CASSFEGPGNQPQHF.

The gene calls are TRBV28 and TRBJ1-6; D unresolved. The CDR3 consists of 12 residues. Deletions cut 5 bases from V and 10 bases from J, with 9 bases between. From germline, CDR1 is MDHEN and CDR2 SYDVKM. For the CDR3, the DNA is TGTGCCAGCAGTATACAGAGATCACCCCTCCACTTT. Amino acid sequence: CASSIQRSPLHF.